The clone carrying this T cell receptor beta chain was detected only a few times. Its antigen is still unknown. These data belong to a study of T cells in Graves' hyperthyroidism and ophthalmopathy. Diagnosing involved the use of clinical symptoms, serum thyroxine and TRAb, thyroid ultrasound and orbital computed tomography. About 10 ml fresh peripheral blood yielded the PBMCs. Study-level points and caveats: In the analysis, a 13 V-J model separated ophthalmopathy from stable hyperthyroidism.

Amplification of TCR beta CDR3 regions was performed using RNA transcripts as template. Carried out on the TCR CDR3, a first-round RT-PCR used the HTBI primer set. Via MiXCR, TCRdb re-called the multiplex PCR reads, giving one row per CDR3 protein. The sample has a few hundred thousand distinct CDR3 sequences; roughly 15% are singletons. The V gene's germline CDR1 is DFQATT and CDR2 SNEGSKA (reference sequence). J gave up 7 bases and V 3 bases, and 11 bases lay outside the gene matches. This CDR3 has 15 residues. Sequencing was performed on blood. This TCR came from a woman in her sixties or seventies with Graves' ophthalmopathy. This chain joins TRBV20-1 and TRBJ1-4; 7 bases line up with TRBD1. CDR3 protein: CSASRGGAGGEKLFF. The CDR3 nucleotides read TGCAGTGCTAGTCGGGGGGGGGCAGGGGGTGAAAAACTGTTTTTT.